This T cell receptor beta chain was identified in a study of CD8 T cells in Susac syndrome. CDR1 SNHLY and CDR2 FYNNEI come from the germline V gene. With V trimmed by 7 bases and J by 2 bases, 11 bases remained unmatched. The CDR3 totals 15 residues. This clonotype was seen once. The authors reverse transcribed about 0.45 to 1 ug RNA with random hexamers. TCRdb re-analysed the immunoSEQ multiplex PCR reads in MiXCR, keeping a single row per CDR3 protein. The repertoire holds some 18,000 distinct CDR3 sequences, with roughly 96% as singletons. The sequence derives from a human donor in good health. The V gene is TRBV2, the J gene TRBJ2-7; 7 bases agree with TRBD2. Sequencing used CD8+ T cells from PBMCs. CDR3 loop: CASIGGEKKTYEQYF. CDR3 DNA sequence: TGTGCCAGCATTGGGGGGGAGAAGAAGACCTACGAGCAGTACTTC.